This T cell receptor (beta chain) was identified in a study of T cells in Graves' hyperthyroidism and ophthalmopathy. There were TCR beta CDR3 regions amplified from RNA transcripts. With the HTBI primer set, the TCR CDR3 went through a first round of RT-PCR. TCRdb redid the calling of the multiplex PCR reads with MiXCR, one entry per CDR3 protein. Of under 700,000 distinct CDR3 sequences listed, more than 45% are singletons. Orbital computed tomography, thyroid ultrasound, serum thyroxine and TRAb, and clinical symptoms together informed the diagnoses. About this clonotype: The junction and the germline gene differ at one end; a read error may be behind it.

The CDR3 has 16 residues. The V gene's germline CDR1 is KGHDR and CDR2 SFDVKD. Sequencing was performed on peripheral blood or thyroid tissue (not recorded which). The clonotype comes from a woman aged 18-35 years with Graves' hyperthyroidism. J is TRBJ2-2 and V is TRBV24-1; D gene uncertain. The CDR3 spells CATGDLYPDNTGELFF. The CDR3 nucleotides are TGTGCCACCGGTGATTTGTATCCAGACAACACCGGGGAGCTGTTTTTT.